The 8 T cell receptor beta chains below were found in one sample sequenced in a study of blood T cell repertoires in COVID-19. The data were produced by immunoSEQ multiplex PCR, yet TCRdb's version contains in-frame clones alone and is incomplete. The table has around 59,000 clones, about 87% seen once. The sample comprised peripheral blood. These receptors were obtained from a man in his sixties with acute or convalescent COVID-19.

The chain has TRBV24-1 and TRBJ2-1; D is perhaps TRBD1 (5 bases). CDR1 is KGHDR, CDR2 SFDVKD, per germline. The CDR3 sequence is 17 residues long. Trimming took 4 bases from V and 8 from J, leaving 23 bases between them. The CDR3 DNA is TGTGCCACCAGTGACCCGCAGGTGGGGCAGTACTTCGATGAGCAGTTCTTC. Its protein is CATSDPQVGQYFDEQFF.

CDR3 nucleotides: TGTGCCAGCAGCTTAGATAATCCAGGCGGGGAGACCCAGTACTTC. It yields the protein CASSLDNPGGETQYF. This chain links TRBV11-3 with TRBJ2-5; possibly TRBD2 for D (5 bases). Germline values: CDR1 SGHNT, CDR2 YENEEA. This CDR3 spans 15 amino acids. With 0 bases removed from V and 5 bases from J, the gap between germline ends came to 13 bases.

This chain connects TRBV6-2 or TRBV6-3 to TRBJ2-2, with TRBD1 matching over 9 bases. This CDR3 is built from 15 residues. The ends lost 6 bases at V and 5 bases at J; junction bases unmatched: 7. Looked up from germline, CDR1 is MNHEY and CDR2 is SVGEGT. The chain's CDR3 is CASSKQGAWTGELFF. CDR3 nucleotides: TGTGCCAGCAGCAAACAGGGGGCGTGGACCGGGGAGCTGTTTTTT.

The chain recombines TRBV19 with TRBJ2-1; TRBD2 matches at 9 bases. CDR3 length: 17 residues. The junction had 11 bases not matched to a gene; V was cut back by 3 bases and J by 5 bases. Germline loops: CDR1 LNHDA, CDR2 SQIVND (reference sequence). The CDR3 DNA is TGTGCCAGTAGTATTTCTAGCGGGATAAGTTTAAACAATGAGCAGTTCTTC. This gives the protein CASSISSGISLNNEQFF.

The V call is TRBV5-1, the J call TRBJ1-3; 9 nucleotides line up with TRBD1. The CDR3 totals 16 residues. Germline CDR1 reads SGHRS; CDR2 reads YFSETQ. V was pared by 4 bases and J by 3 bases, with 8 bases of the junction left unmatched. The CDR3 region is CASSPLQGAGGNTIYF. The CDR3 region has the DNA TGCGCCAGCAGCCCTCTACAGGGGGCTGGTGGAAACACCATATATTTT.

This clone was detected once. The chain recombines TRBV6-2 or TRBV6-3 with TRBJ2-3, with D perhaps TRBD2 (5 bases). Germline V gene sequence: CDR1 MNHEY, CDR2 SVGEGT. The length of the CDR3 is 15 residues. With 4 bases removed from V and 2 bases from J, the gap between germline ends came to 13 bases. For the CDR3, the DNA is TGTGCCAGCAGTTCGCTCGGGAAGCCCACAGATACGCAGTATTTT. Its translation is CASSSLGKPTDTQYF.

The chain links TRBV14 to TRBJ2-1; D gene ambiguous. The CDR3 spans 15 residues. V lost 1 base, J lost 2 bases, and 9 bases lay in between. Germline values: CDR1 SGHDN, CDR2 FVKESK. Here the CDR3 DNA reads TGTGCCAGCAGCCAAGGATCCTCGGCCTACAATGAGCAGTTCTTC. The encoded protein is CASSQGSSAYNEQFF.

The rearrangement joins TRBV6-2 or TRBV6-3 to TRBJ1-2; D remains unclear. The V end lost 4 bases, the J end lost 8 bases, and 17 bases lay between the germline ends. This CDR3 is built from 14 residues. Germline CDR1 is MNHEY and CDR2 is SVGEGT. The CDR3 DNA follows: TGTGCCAGCAGTTTCTCCGCGGTGGCGGGAGGCTACACCTTC. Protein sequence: CASSFSAVAGGYTF.